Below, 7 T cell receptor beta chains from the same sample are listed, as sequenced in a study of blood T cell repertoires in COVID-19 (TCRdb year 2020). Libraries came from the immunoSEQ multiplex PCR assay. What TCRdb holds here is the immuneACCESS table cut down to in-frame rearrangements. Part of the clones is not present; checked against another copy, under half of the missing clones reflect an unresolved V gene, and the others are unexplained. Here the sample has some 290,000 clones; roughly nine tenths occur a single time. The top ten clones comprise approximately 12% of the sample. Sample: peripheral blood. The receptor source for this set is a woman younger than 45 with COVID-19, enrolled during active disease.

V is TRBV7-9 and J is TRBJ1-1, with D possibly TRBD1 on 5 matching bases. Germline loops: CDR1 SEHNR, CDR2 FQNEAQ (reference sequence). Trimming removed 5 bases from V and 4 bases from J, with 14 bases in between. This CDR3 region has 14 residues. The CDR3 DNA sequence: TGTGCCAGCAGCCCGGGAGCGAGGGGCACTGAAGCTTTCTTT. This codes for CASSPGARGTEAFF.

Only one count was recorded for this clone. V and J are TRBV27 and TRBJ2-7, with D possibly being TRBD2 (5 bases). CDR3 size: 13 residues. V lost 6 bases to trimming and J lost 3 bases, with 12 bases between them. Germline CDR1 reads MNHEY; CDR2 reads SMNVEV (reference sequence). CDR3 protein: CASRTGMDYEQYF. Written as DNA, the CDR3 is TGTGCCAGCAGGACGGGAATGGACTACGAGCAGTACTTC.

CDR3 nucleotides: TGTGCCAGCATCGACAGAAAGAACACTGAAGCTTTCTTT. Translation: CASIDRKNTEAFF. J is TRBJ1-1 and V is TRBV12-3 or TRBV12-4, with D possibly matching TRBD1 (5 bases). With 7 bases removed from V and 1 base from J, the gap between germline ends came to 10 bases. The CDR3 has 13 amino acids.

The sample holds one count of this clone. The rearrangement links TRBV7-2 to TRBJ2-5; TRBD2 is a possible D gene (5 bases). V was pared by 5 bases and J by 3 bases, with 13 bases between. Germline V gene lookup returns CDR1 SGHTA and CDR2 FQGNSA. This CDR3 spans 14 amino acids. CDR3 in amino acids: CASSVTRNKETQYF. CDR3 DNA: TGTGCCAGCAGCGTTACTAGAAACAAAGAGACCCAGTACTTC.

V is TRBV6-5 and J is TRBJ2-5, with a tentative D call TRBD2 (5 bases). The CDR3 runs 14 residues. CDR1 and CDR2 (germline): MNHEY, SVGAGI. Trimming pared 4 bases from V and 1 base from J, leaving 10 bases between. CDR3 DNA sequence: TGTGCCAGCAGTTTCGGAGCGGCCCAAGAGACCCAGTACTTC. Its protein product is CASSFGAAQETQYF.

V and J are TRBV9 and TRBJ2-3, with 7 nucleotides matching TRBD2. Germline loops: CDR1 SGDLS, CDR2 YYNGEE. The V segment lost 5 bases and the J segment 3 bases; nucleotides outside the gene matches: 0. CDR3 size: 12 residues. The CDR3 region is CASRGGTDTQYF. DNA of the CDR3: TGTGCCAGCAGGGGAGGGACAGATACGCAGTATTTT.

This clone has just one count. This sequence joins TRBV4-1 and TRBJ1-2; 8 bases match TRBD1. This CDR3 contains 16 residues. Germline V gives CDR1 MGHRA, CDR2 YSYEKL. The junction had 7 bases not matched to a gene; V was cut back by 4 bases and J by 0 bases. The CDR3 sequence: CASSLIEGQANYGYTF. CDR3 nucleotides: TGCGCCAGCAGCCTTATAGAGGGACAGGCTAACTATGGCTACACCTTC.